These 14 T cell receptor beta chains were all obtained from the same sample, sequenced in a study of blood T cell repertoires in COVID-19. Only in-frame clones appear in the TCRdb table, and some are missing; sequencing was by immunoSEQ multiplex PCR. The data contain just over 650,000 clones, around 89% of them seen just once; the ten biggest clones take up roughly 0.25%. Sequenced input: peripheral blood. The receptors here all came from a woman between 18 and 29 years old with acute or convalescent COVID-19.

The DNA for the CDR3 is TGTGCCAGCACCAAAACGACAGGGGACGCTGAAGCTTTCTTT. Amino acids: CASTKTTGDAEAFF. The V call is TRBV27, the J call TRBJ1-1; 8 bases are shared with TRBD1. V trimming: 7 bases; J trimming: 6 bases; junction bases outside the gene matches: 10. Germline V lookup: CDR1 MNHEY, CDR2 SMNVEV (reference sequence). The CDR3 has 14 residues.

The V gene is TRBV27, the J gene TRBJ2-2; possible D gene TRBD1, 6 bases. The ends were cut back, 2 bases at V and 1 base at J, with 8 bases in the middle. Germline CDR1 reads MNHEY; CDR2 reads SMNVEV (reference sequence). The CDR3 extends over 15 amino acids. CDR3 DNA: TGTGCCAGCAGTTTACGAGGGGGGAACACCGGGGAGCTGTTTTTT. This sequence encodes CASSLRGGNTGELFF.

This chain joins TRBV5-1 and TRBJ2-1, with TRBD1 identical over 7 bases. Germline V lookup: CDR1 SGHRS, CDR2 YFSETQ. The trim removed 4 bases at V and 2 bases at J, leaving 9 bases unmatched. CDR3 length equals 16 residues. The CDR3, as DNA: TGCGCCAGCAGCGCGAAGACAGGGATTACCTACAATGAGCAGTTCTTC. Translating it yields CASSAKTGITYNEQFF. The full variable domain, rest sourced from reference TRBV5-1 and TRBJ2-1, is KAGVTQTPRYLIKTRGQQVTLSCSPISGHRSVSWYQQTPGQGLQFLFEYFSETQRNKGNFPGRFSGRQFSNSRSEMNVSTLELGDSALYLCASSAKTGITYNEQFFGPGTRLTVL.

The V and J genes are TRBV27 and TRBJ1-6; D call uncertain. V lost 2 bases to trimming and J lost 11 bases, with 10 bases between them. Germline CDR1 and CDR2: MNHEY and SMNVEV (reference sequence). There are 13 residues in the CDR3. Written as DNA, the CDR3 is TGTGCCAGCAGTTTAGGACTTGGTACACCCCTCCACTTT. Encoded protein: CASSLGLGTPLHF.

The CDR3 sequence is CASSQEPGQGWGYTF. As DNA, the CDR3 is TGCGCCAGCAGCCAAGAGCCGGGACAGGGTTGGGGCTACACCTTC. The chain links TRBV4-3 to TRBJ1-2; 9 bases fit TRBD1. Trimming at V came to 0 bases and at J to 8 bases, leaving 7 bases not matched to a gene. Germline assignment: CDR1 LGHNA and CDR2 YSLEER. The CDR3 is 15 residues long.

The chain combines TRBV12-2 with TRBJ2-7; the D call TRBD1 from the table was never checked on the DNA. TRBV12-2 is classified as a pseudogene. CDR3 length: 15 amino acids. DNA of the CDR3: TGTGCAAGTCGCTCCCCCGGACACAGCTCCTACGAGCAGTACTTC. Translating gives CASRSPGHSSYEQYF.

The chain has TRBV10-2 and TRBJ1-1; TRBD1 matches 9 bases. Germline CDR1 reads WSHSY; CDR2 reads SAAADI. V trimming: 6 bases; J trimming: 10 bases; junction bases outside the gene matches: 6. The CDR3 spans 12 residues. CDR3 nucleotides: TGCGCCAGCAGAAGGACAGGGGATAGAGCTTTCTTT. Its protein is CASRRTGDRAFF.

CDR3 in DNA: TGTGCCAGCACTACCTGGGGTAGGGGTCCTGAAGCTTTCTTT. Protein sequence: CASTTWGRGPEAFF. The V and J genes are TRBV6-5 and TRBJ1-1; a weak D match, TRBD1 (5 bases). Germline assignment: CDR1 MNHEY and CDR2 SVGAGI. Trimming cost V 7 bases and J 6 bases, with 18 bases left between them. This CDR3 is 14 amino acids long.

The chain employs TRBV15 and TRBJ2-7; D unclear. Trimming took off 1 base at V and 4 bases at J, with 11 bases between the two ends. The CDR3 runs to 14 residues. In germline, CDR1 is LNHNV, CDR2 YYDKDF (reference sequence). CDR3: CATSRGAFQYEQYF. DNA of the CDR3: TGTGCCACCAGCAGAGGGGCCTTCCAGTACGAGCAGTACTTC.

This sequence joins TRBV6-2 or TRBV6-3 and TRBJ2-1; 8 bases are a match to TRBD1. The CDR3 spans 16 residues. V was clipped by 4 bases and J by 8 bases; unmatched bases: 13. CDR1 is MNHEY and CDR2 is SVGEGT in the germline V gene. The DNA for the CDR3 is TGTGCCAGCAGTTCCCTAGGGACAGGCTTTGAGGATGAGCAGTTCTTC. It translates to CASSSLGTGFEDEQFF.

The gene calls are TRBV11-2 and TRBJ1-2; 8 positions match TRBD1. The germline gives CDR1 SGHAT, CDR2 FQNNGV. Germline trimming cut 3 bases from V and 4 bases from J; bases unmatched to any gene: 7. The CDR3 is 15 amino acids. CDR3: CASSLGRGLFYGYTF. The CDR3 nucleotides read TGTGCCAGCAGCTTGGGCAGGGGGCTGTTCTATGGCTACACCTTC.

The CDR3 bases are TGTGCCTGGAGTGCCCAAGGGGAAGGCACAGATACGCAGTATTTT. Translated, it gives CAWSAQGEGTDTQYF. The V call is TRBV30, the J call TRBJ2-3; D perhaps matches TRBD1 (5 bases). Germline V lookup: CDR1 GTSNPN, CDR2 SVGIG (reference sequence). The V end lost 1 base, the J end lost 1 base, and 12 bases lay between the germline ends. The CDR3 length is 15 residues. Combining the CDR3 with reference TRBV30 and TRBJ2-3 gives the whole variable domain SQTIHQWPATLVQPVGSPLSLECTVEGTSNPNLYWYRQAAGRGLQLLFYSVGIGQISSEVPQNLSASRPQDRQFILSSKKLLLSDSGFYLCAWSAQGEGTDTQYFGPGTRLTVL.

The CDR3 bases are TGCAGTGCTAGAGATACCCGGGTTGAGTACTTC. This gives the protein CSARDTRVEYF. The V gene is TRBV20-1, the J gene TRBJ2-7; D unclear. With 0 bases removed from V and 11 bases from J, the gap between germline ends came to 11 bases. The CDR3 sequence is 11 residues long. Germline CDR1 reads DFQATT; CDR2 reads SNEGSKA (reference sequence).

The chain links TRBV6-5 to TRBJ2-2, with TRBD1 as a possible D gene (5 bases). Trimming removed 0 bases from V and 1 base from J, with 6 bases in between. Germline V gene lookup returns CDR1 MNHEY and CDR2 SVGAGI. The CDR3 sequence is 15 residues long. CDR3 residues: CASSYSGQNTGELFF. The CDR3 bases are TGTGCCAGCAGTTACTCAGGACAGAACACCGGGGAGCTGTTTTTT.